What follows are 25 T cell receptor beta chains derived from one specimen sequenced in a study of T cell clusters in autoimmune cytopenias. TRB rearrangements were amplified by touch-down multiplex PCR with mixed TRB-A/B primers. TCRdb reprocessed the multiplex PCR reads and keeps a single row for each CDR3 protein, giving no DNA. This sample lists about 4,100 distinct CDR3 sequences; its ten largest clones have about 15%. TRB was amplified from around 250 ng of peripheral blood genomic DNA per sample. Another study also made use of these data, one on T cell repertoires in aging, cancer and after chemotherapy.

The sequenced sample consisted of peripheral blood. The receptors derive from a human donor in good health.

The chain couples TRBV30 to TRBJ2-7; as DNA is missing, the TRBD1 call by TCRdb cannot be tested. This CDR3 comprises 14 residues. Per the germline V gene, CDR1 is GTSNPN and CDR2 is SVGIG (reference sequence). The CDR3 sequence is CAWRGTGGPYEQYF. The full variable domain, with the rest looked up from reference TRBV30 and TRBJ2-7, is SQTIHQWPATLVQPVGSPLSLECTVEGTSNPNLYWYRQAAGRGLQLLFYSVGIGQISSEVPQNLSASRPQDRQFILSSKKLLLSDSGFYLCAWRGTGGPYEQYFGPGTRLTVT.

J is TRBJ1-5 and V is TRBV20-1; TCRdb's assignment of TRBD1 cannot be checked, as there is no DNA. The V gene's germline CDR1 is DFQATT and CDR2 SNEGSKA (reference sequence). CDR3 size: 12 residues. This CDR3 reads CSGGAGNQPQHF.

This clonotype shows up as medium-sized by frequency. The chain is built from TRBV12-3 or TRBV12-4 and TRBJ1-2. The CDR3 length is 14 residues. The CDR3 protein is CASSWGGTNYGYTF.

In terms of frequency, this clonotype is large. The J gene is TRBJ1-2, the V gene TRBV19; TCRdb's D call, TRBD1, is unchecked because there is no DNA. Germline V lookup: CDR1 LNHDA, CDR2 SQIVND (reference sequence). CDR3 length equals 15 residues. CDR3 loop: CASSTTLQGRHGYTF.

V usage is TRBV4-1 and J usage is TRBJ2-7; no DNA is available, so the TRBD1 call from TCRdb remains unchecked. The V gene's germline CDR1 is MGHRA and CDR2 YSYEKL. The CDR3 consists of 17 residues. CDR3 protein: CASSQGPGQGTGYEQYF.

The V call is TRBV6-5, the J call TRBJ2-4. Germline values: CDR1 MNHEY, CDR2 SVGAGI. The CDR3 loop spans 15 amino acids. CDR3 residues: CASSRTAIAKNIQYF.

The genes are TRBV20-1 and TRBJ1-2; TCRdb proposes TRBD1, but this gene call is untestable without DNA. The V gene's germline CDR1 is DFQATT and CDR2 SNEGSKA (reference sequence). This CDR3 region has 14 residues. Here the CDR3 reads CSARVRAGNYGYTF.

This clonotype registers medium-sized by frequency. The chain links TRBV18 to TRBJ2-7; TCRdb calls TRBD2, which cannot be checked without DNA. CDR3 length equals 11 residues. Looked up from germline, CDR1 is KGHSH and CDR2 is LQKENI. This CDR3 is CASSLGAEQYF.

This sequence joins TRBV11-1 and TRBJ2-7; no DNA is available, so the TRBD1 call from TCRdb remains unchecked. The CDR3 has 12 residues. CDR1 SGHAT and CDR2 FQDESV come from the germline V gene (reference sequence). The CDR3: CASSFGTGEQYF.

This chain connects TRBV5-6 to TRBJ2-7; without DNA, the TCRdb call of TRBD1 cannot be checked. The CDR3 contains 11 residues. Looked up from germline, CDR1 is SGHDT and CDR2 is YYEEEE. The CDR3 sequence is CASSWTGEHYF.

By frequency, this clonotype registers medium-sized. This chain connects TRBV30 to TRBJ2-7. The CDR3 covers 13 residues. Germline assignment: CDR1 GTSNPN and CDR2 SVGIG (reference sequence). CDR3 region: CAWSAANPYEQYF.

This clonotype registers medium-sized by frequency. The chain carries TRBV6-1 and TRBJ2-3; as DNA is missing, the TRBD2 call by TCRdb cannot be tested. The V gene's germline CDR1 is MNHNS and CDR2 SASEGT. CDR3 length equals 17 residues. CDR3: CASSEIVAGGPADTQYF.

Considering frequency, this clonotype is medium-sized. The V call is TRBV19, the J call TRBJ2-5; TCRdb proposes TRBD1, but this gene call is untestable without DNA. CDR3 size: 15 residues. Germline V CDR1 and CDR2: LNHDA, SQIVND (reference sequence). The CDR3 loop reads CASSSSAGAQETQYF.

This chain connects TRBV13 to TRBJ2-5; TCRdb designates TRBD1, a call that cannot be tested without DNA. The CDR3 is made up of 12 amino acids. Germline CDR1 is PRHDT and CDR2 is FYEKMQ (reference sequence). The CDR3 sequence is CASSVLGETQYF.

This clonotype shows up as medium-sized by frequency. This rearrangement joins TRBV15 to TRBJ2-1. The CDR3 extends over 12 amino acids. Germline CDR1 and CDR2: LNHNV and YYDKDF (reference sequence). CDR3 region: CATSKTPNEQFF. Complete variable domain (other parts from reference TRBV15 and TRBJ2-1): DAMVIQNPRYQVTQFGKPVTLSCSQTLNHNVMYWYQQKSSQAPKLLFHYYDKDFNNEADTPDNFQSRRPNTSFCFLDIRSPGLGDTAMYLCATSKTPNEQFFGPGTRLTVL.

Measured by frequency, this clonotype is medium-sized (0.01 to 0.1%). The chain uses TRBV5-5 and TRBJ2-1. The CDR3 loop spans 12 amino acids. CDR1 and CDR2 (germline): SGHKS, YYEKEE (reference sequence). The CDR3 sequence: CASSLTHNEQFF.

Measured by frequency, this clonotype is medium-sized. The chain uses TRBV6-4 and TRBJ1-6; TCRdb selects TRBD1, and the lack of DNA leaves this call unchecked. The CDR3 consists of 13 residues. Germline V gives CDR1 MRHNA, CDR2 SNTAGT. The CDR3 protein is CASSDSGGSPLHF.

The gene calls are TRBV10-1 and TRBJ2-1; as DNA is missing, the TRBD1 call by TCRdb cannot be tested. The CDR3 is 14 residues long. The germline V gene encodes CDR1 WNHNN and CDR2 SYGVQD (reference sequence). The CDR3 protein is CASSESDRYNEQFF.

The chain recombines TRBV6-1 with TRBJ1-1; TCRdb designates TRBD1, a call that cannot be tested without DNA. Germline V gene lookup returns CDR1 MNHNS and CDR2 SASEGT. The CDR3 sequence is 13 residues long. This chain's CDR3 is CASSVVQGPEAFF.

This clonotype registers medium-sized by frequency. CDR3: CASSYFVGQAQTGEQYF. The V gene is TRBV6-6, the J gene TRBJ2-7; TCRdb's assignment of TRBD1 cannot be checked, as there is no DNA. CDR1 is MNHNY, CDR2 SVGAGI, per germline (reference sequence). CDR3 length equals 17 residues.

This clonotype ranks as medium-sized in terms of frequency. The chain is built from TRBV30 and TRBJ2-4; TCRdb picks TRBD1, but there is no DNA to check that call. The CDR3 totals 14 residues. The germline V gene encodes CDR1 GTSNPN and CDR2 SVGIG (reference sequence). This CDR3 is CAWMGGSAKNIQYF.

By frequency, this clonotype registers medium-sized. The V and J genes are TRBV6-2 or TRBV6-3 and TRBJ1-1; checking the TCRdb D call of TRBD1 is not possible without DNA. The germline CDR1 and CDR2 sequences are MNHEY and SVGEGT. CDR3 length: 14 residues. The CDR3: CASSPGTAGTEAFF.

Considering frequency, this clonotype is medium-sized. V gene TRBV19 combines with J gene TRBJ1-5; TCRdb lists TRBD1, though no DNA is available to test this call. Germline V gene data show CDR1 as LNHDA and CDR2 as SQIVND (reference sequence). CDR3 size: 13 residues. CDR3 in amino acids: CASTRTENQPQHF.

This clonotype is labeled medium-sized based on frequency. V gene TRBV6-6 combines with J gene TRBJ1-6; with no DNA, the TCRdb D assignment of TRBD1 cannot be verified. Germline V gene lookup returns CDR1 MNHNY and CDR2 SVGAGI (reference sequence). The CDR3 loop spans 13 amino acids. The CDR3 is CASSAGHGGTLHF.

This clonotype is called medium-sized (0.01 to 0.1%) based on its frequency. The CDR3 reads CASAQQANTEAFF. The chain recombines TRBV19 with TRBJ1-1; TCRdb names TRBD1, which stays unverified in the absence of DNA. The germline V gene has CDR1 LNHDA and CDR2 SQIVND (reference sequence). The CDR3 runs 13 residues.